The rows below give T cell receptor beta chains drawn from one sample of a study of T cell responses to AZD1222 COVID-19 vaccine. Clones were read by immunoSEQ multiplex PCR, and TCRdb kept only the in-frame ones, dropping some. The sample includes some 140,000 clones, roughly 90% of them seen just once. The sample here was peripheral blood, taken on day 0 of AZD1222 vaccination. All receptors come from an adult in good health. The conserved cysteine and the conserved F or W are not part of the CDR3 here. Each record gives: V gene, clone size, CDR3 protein. Expanded clones get a size class; other rows say once, few or many, or leave the size out.

V: TRBV12-3/TRBV12-4; size: NA; CDR3: ASSPSNQPQH
V: TRBV9; size: NA; CDR3: ASSVGSGLAVRQY
V: TRBV6-1; size: NA; CDR3: ASSEFDGQGSEQF
V: TRBV15; size: NA; CDR3: ATREGLSTDTQY
V: TRBV4-1; size: once; CDR3: ASSPEGTSAQGWEQF
V: TRBV27; size: NA; CDR3: ASSLIGNEQF
V: TRBV28; size: once; CDR3: ASSLFAGVSGNTIY
V: TRBV27; size: NA; CDR3: ASSLTVTVNEQF
V: TRBV5-8; size: NA; CDR3: ASSLMTAPEADTQY
V: TRBV28; size: NA; CDR3: ASSFRVPRQVGNTIY
V: TRBV4-1; size: NA; CDR3: ASSRLISGNTIY
V: TRBV5-6; size: NA; CDR3: ASSLGTGMNTGELF
V: TRBV19; size: NA; CDR3: ASRFLNTEAF
V: TRBV6-5; size: NA; CDR3: ASSPEGAGTYEQY
V: TRBV6-5; size: NA; CDR3: ASQWETSFYEQY
V: TRBV5-4; size: NA; CDR3: ASSSGQGAANYGYT
V: TRBV29-1; size: NA; CDR3: SVEDQGTSYNEQF
V: TRBV3-1/TRBV3-2; size: NA; CDR3: ASSQGPGKTSYEQY
V: TRBV5-4; size: NA; CDR3: ASSLEAGRPGYGYT
V: TRBV6-2/TRBV6-3; size: NA; CDR3: ASSYRFRSSGGNTIY
V: TRBV10-3; size: NA; CDR3: AISESPGSGTGYWYEQF
V: TRBV7-2; size: NA; CDR3: ASSLAGRDHYGYT
V: TRBV2; size: NA; CDR3: ASSEIWGAYGEQY
V: TRBV16; size: NA; CDR3: ASSQSRERY
V: TRBV12-5; size: NA; CDR3: ASGLVVGDVYEQY
V: TRBV7-9; size: once; CDR3: ASSTQGGVVTDTQY
V: TRBV7-8; size: NA; CDR3: ASSLGGRRHGYT
V: TRBV2; size: NA; CDR3: ASSETLRGQNIQY
V: TRBV6-6; size: NA; CDR3: ASFRGGPYEQY
V: TRBV16; size: NA; CDR3: ASSQSLASNEQF
V: TRBV11-3; size: NA; CDR3: ASSPDRATNQPQH
V: TRBV7-2; size: NA; CDR3: ASSFDGSSGNTIY
V: TRBV29-1; size: NA; CDR3: SVERREVGETQY
V: TRBV2; size: NA; CDR3: ASSKTGGGDSPLH
V: TRBV5-6; size: once; CDR3: ASSPIDGVYNEQF
V: TRBV28; size: NA; CDR3: ASSRRWTGESYGYT
V: TRBV10-3; size: NA; CDR3: AIVGVAPTGGTEAF
V: TRBV4-3; size: NA; CDR3: ASSQQRGGGYTQY
V: TRBV7-9; size: NA; CDR3: ASSSRRGDTGELF
V: TRBV5-1; size: NA; CDR3: ASSLGAGLGQETQY
V: TRBV24-1; size: NA; CDR3: ATSDLVVGTF
V: TRBV6-2/TRBV6-3; size: NA; CDR3: ASSYSETQY
V: TRBV6-1; size: NA; CDR3: ASSVTAGGTAVFYEQY
V: TRBV12-3/TRBV12-4; size: NA; CDR3: ASSLGQGNEQY
V: TRBV14; size: NA; CDR3: ASSRRGFNQPQH
V: TRBV15; size: NA; CDR3: ATSSRHSPLWGAF
V: TRBV5-1; size: NA; CDR3: ASSLRNRQLTYNEQF
V: TRBV6-5; size: NA; CDR3: ATKRDIYNEQF
V: TRBV28; size: once; CDR3: ASIGASVSYEQY
V: TRBV27; size: NA; CDR3: ASSTTTANYGYT